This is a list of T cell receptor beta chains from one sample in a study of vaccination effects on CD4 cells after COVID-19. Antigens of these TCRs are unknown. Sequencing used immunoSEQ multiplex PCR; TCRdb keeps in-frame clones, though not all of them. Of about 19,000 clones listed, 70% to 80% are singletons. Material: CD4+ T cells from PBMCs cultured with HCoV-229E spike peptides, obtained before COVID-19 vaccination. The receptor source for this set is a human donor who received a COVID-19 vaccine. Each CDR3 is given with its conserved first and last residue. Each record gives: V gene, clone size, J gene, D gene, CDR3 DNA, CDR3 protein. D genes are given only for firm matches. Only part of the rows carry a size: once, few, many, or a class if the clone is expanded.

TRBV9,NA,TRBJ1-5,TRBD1,TGTGCCAGCAGCTCGGGACAGGGGTTTCAGCCCCAGCATTTT,CASSSGQGFQPQHF
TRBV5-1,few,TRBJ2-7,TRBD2,TGCGCCAGCAGCCAAGACTCCTATAGCGGGGGCCTCTACGAGCAGTACTTC,CASSQDSYSGGLYEQYF
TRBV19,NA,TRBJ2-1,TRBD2,TGTGCCAGTAGTCCCGGGGGGTCAAACAATGAGCAGTTCTTC,CASSPGGSNNEQFF
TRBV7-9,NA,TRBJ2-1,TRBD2,TGTGCCAGCAGCTCAGGACTAGCGGGAGGGCCAAATGAGCAGTTCTTC,CASSSGLAGGPNEQFF
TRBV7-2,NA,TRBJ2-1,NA,TGTGCCAGCAGCTTACGGTGGGATGAGCAGTTCTTC,CASSLRWDEQFF
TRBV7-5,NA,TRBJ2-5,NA,TGTGCCAGAAGCTTAGCGGGGGGTGGGGAGACCCAGTACTTC,CARSLAGGGETQYF
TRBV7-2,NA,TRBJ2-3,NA,TGTGCCAGCAGCTTGATGAGCACAGATACGCAGTATTTT,CASSLMSTDTQYF
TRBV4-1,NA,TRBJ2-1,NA,TGCGCCAGCAGCCAAGGGCCCAGCTCCTACAATGAGCAGTTCTTC,CASSQGPSSYNEQFF
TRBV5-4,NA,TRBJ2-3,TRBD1,TGTGCCAGCAGCTTTACAGGGGCGGATGATCAGTATTTT,CASSFTGADDQYF
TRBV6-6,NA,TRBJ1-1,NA,TGTGCCAGCAGTCCGAGCTGGGGGAACACTGAAGCTTTCTTT,CASSPSWGNTEAFF
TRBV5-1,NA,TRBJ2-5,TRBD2,TGCGCCAGCAGTCTAAATAGCGGGGGACCACAAGAGACCCAGTACTTC,CASSLNSGGPQETQYF
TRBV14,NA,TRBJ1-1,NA,TGTGCCAGCAGCCAAAGACAGATAAACACTGAAGCTTTCTTT,CASSQRQINTEAFF
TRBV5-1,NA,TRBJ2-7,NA,TGCGCCAGCAGCTTGGCTTCTACTCCTTACTACGAGCAGTACTTC,CASSLASTPYYEQYF
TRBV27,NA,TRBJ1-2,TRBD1,TGTGCCAGCAGTTTATCTTCAGGGGGCTATGGCTACACCTTC,CASSLSSGGYGYTF
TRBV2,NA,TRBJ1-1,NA,TGTGCCGACGGGACGGACCTGAACACTGAAGCTTTCTTT,CADGTDLNTEAFF
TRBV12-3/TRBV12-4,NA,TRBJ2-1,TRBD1,TGTGCCTGCGGGGACAGGGGATACAATGAGCAGTTCTTC,CACGDRGYNEQFF
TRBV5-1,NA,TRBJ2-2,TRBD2,TGCGCCAGCAGCTCGAGGGAGGGAACCGGGGAGCTGTTTTTT,CASSSREGTGELFF